These 4 T cell receptor beta chains were all obtained from the same sample, sequenced in a study of blood T cell dynamics during melanoma immunotherapy. The method was immunoSEQ multiplex PCR; TCRdb's version includes in-frame clones alone and lacks a portion of them. The table includes 9,600 or so clones, 65% to 90% detected once. Time point noted: week 3, after first cycle of checkpoint inhibitor. Sequences were derived from blood, sampled from a patient treated with checkpoint blockade. The source is a human donor with melanoma.

With respect to this clone: This same CDR3 is encoded by further DNA sequences in the sample. This sequence joins TRBV6-5 and TRBJ1-1; no reliable D call. CDR3 length equals 15 residues. The germline V gene has CDR1 MNHEY and CDR2 SVGAGI. Between the trimmed V and J ends, which lost 0 bases and 2 bases, there was a span of 10 bases. CDR3 DNA sequence: TGTGCCAGCAGTTACTCACGGAGACCTAACACTGAAGCTTTCTTT. Amino acid sequence: CASSYSRRPNTEAFF.

The CDR3 loop is CASTTQQGTNEKLFF. The CDR3 region has the DNA TGTGCCAGTACTACCCAACAGGGGACTAATGAAAAACTGTTTTTT. The chain carries TRBV4-2 and TRBJ1-4; 7 nucleotides match TRBD1. The J segment lost 2 bases and the V segment lost 9 bases, leaving 9 bases of the junction unmatched. Per germline, CDR1 LGHNA and CDR2 YNFKEQ. The CDR3 sequence is 15 residues long.

The chain recombines TRBV5-4 with TRBJ2-1; D gene uncertain. The CDR3 runs to 16 residues. V was shortened by 4 bases and J by 0 bases, with 14 bases between the two germline ends. From germline, CDR1 is SGHNT and CDR2 YYREEE (reference sequence). In DNA, the CDR3 is TGTGCCAGCAGCACAGACCTACGGAGCTCCTACAATGAGCAGTTCTTC. It specifies CASSTDLRSSYNEQFF.

This chain connects TRBV7-3 to TRBJ1-2; possible D gene TRBD1, 5 bases. CDR1 is SGHTA and CDR2 is FQGTGA in the germline V gene. Trimming stripped 5 bases from V and 4 bases from J, with 20 bases between. The CDR3 runs to 16 residues. The DNA of the CDR3 is TGTGCCAGCAGCACAACAACACTGACAGACTCCTATGGCTACACCTTC. It yields the protein CASSTTTLTDSYGYTF.